This T cell receptor beta chain came from a study of T-cell memory formation after mild COVID-19. Study-level results: That cross-reactive memory joined was suggested by some responding clones appearing in pre-infection memory.

This clonotype was found a few times. Its specificity is not known. 5'RACE primed from the constant segment yielded TCR alpha and TCR beta cDNA libraries bearing sample barcodes and UMIs. TCRdb recomputed calls from the 5' RACE reads with MiXCR, one row per CDR3 protein. Among a few hundred thousand distinct CDR3 sequences listed, 16% were seen once. The TCR originated in a man between 18 and 29 years old who had mild COVID-19 (a few samples of this study predate the infection). Cell type and time point are not known. The sequenced material came from PBMCs or a T cell subset sorted from them (not recorded which).

CDR3 DNA: TGTGCCAGCAGTTACCTAGGGGTTTGGACAGATACGCAGTATTTT. It encodes CASSYLGVWTDTQYF. V and J are TRBV6-5 and TRBJ2-3, with D possibly TRBD1 on 5 matching bases. The CDR3 has 15 amino acids. V gave up 2 bases and J gave up 3 bases, with 12 bases separating them. The germline CDR1 and CDR2 sequences are MNHEY and SVGAGI.